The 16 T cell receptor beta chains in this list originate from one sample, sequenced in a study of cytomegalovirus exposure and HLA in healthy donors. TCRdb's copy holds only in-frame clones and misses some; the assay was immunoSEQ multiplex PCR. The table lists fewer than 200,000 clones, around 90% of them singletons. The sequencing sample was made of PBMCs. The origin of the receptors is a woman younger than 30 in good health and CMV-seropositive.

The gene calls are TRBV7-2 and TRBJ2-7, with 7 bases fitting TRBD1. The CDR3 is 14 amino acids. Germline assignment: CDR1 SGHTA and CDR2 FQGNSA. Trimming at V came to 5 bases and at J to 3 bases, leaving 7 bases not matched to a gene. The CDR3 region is CASSPQDRYYEQYF. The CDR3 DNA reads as TGTGCCAGCAGCCCCCAGGACAGGTACTACGAGCAGTACTTC. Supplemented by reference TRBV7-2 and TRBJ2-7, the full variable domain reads GAGVSQSPSNKVTEKGKDVELRCDPISGHTALYWYRQSLGQGLEFLIYFQGNSAPDKSGLPSDRFSAERTGGSVSTLTIQRTQQEDSAVYLCASSPQDRYYEQYFGPGTRLTVT.

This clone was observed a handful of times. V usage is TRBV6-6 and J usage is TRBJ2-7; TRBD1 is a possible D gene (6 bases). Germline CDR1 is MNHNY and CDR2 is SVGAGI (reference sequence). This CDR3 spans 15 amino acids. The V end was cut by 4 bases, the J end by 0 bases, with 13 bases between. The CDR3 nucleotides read TGTGCCAGCAGTTCGACAGGTCCGAGCTCCTACGAGCAGTACTTC. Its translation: CASSSTGPSSYEQYF.

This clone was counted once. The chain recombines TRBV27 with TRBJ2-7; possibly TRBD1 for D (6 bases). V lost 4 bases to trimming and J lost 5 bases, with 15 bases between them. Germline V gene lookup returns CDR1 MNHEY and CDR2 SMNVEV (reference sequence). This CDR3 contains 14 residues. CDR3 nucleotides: TGTGCCAGCAGTTCCCTAACGGGGACACACGAGCAGTACTTC. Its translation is CASSSLTGTHEQYF.

The CDR3 loop is CASSEGQGTDTQYF. The DNA of the CDR3 is TGTGCCAGCAGTGAGGGACAGGGTACAGATACGCAGTATTTT. The chain recombines TRBV6-1 with TRBJ2-3; 9 nucleotides match TRBD1. The V segment lost 3 bases and the J segment 3 bases; nucleotides outside the gene matches: 1. The CDR3 sequence is 14 residues long. The V gene's germline CDR1 is MNHNS and CDR2 SASEGT.

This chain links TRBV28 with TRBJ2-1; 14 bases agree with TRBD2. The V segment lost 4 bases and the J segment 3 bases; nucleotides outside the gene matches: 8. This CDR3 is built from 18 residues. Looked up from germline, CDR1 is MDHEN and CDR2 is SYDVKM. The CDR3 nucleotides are TGTGCCAGCAGTTCACCGGGACTAGCGGGAGTCCGCTACAATGAGCAGTTCTTC. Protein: CASSSPGLAGVRYNEQFF.

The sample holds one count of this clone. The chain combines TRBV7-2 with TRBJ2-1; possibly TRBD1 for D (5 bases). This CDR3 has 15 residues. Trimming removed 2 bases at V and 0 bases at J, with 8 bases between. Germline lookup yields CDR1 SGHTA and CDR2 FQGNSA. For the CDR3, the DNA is TGTGCCAGCAGCTTATTCCAGGGCTCCTACAATGAGCAGTTCTTC. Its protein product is CASSLFQGSYNEQFF. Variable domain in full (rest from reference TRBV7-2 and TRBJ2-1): GAGVSQSPSNKVTEKGKDVELRCDPISGHTALYWYRQSLGQGLEFLIYFQGNSAPDKSGLPSDRFSAERTGGSVSTLTIQRTQQEDSAVYLCASSLFQGSYNEQFFGPGTRLTVL.

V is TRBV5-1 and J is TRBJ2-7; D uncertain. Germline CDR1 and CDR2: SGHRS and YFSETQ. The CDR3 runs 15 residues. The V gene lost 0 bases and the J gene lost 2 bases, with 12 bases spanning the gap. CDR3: CASSLGPGATYEQYF. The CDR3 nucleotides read TGCGCCAGCAGCTTGGGACCCGGAGCTACCTACGAGCAGTACTTC.

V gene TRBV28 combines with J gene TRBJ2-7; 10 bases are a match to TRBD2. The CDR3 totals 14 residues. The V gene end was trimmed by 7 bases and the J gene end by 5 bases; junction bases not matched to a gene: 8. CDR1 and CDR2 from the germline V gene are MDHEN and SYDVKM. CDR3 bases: TGTGCCAGCAAACCTAGCGGGAGTACGAACGAGCAGTACTTC. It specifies CASKPSGSTNEQYF.

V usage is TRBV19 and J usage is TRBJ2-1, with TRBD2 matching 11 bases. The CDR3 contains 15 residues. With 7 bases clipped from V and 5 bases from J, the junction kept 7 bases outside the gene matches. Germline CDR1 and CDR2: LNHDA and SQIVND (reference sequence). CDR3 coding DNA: TGTGCCAGTAACATAGCGGGAGGGGGACACAATGAGCAGTTCTTC. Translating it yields CASNIAGGGHNEQFF.

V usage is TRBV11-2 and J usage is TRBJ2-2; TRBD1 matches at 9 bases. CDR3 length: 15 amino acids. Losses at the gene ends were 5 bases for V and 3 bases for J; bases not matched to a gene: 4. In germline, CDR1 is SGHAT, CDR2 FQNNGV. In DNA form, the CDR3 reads TGTGCCAGCAGCCCAGACAGGGGGGACACCGGGGAGCTGTTTTTT. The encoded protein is CASSPDRGDTGELFF.

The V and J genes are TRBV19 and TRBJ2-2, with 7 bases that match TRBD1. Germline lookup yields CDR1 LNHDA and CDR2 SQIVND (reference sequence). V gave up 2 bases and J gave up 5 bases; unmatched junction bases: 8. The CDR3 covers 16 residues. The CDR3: CASSILTGSGTGELFF. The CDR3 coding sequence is TGTGCCAGTAGTATACTGACAGGGAGCGGAACCGGGGAGCTGTTTTTT.

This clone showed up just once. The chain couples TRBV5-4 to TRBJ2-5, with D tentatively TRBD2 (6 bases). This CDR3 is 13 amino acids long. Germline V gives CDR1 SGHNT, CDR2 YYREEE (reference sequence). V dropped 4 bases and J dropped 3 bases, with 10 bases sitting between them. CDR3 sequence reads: CASSATREETQYF. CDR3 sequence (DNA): TGTGCCAGCAGCGCGACTAGGGAAGAGACCCAGTACTTC.

This CDR3 reads CASSQEADRGANEQFF. CDR3 DNA: TGCGCCAGCAGCCAAGAGGCAGACAGGGGAGCGAATGAGCAGTTCTTC. V gene TRBV4-3 combines with J gene TRBJ2-1; 8 bases are shared with TRBD1. CDR1 and CDR2 (germline): LGHNA, YSLEER. The CDR3 extends over 16 amino acids. Trimming cost V 0 bases and J 7 bases; bases outside gene matches: 8.

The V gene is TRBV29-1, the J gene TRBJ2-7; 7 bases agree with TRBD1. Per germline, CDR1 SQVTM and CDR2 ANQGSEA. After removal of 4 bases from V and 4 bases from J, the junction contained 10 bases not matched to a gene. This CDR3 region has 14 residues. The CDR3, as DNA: TGCAGCGTTGTTCCGACAGGGTATGGGTACGAGCAGTACTTC. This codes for CSVVPTGYGYEQYF.

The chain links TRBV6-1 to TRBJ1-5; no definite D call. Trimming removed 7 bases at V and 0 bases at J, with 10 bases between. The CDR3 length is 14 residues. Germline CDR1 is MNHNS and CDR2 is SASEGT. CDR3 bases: TGTGCCAGCAAAGGCGGAGATAGCAATCAGCCCCAGCATTTT. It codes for CASKGGDSNQPQHF.

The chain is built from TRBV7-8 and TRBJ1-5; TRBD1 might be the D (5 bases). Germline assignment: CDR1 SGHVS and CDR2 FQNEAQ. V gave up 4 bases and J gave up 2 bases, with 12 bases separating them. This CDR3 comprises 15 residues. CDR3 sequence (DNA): TGTGCCAGCAGCTCAGGGAATCTGGGCAATCAGCCCCAGCATTTT. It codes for CASSSGNLGNQPQHF. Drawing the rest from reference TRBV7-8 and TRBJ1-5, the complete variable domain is GAGVSQSPRYKVAKRGQDVALRCDPISGHVSLFWYQQALGQGPEFLTYFQNEAQLDKSGLPSDRFFAERPEGSVSTLKIQRTQQEDSAVYLCASSSGNLGNQPQHFGDGTRLSIL.